The rows below give T cell receptor beta chains drawn from one sample of a study of cytomegalovirus exposure and HLA in healthy donors. Profiled with immunoSEQ multiplex PCR; TCRdb holds only in-frame clones, not every one. This table has 150,000 to 200,000 clones, over 60% appearing once. Material: PBMCs. These receptors all stem from a middle-aged woman in good health and CMV-seronegative. The CDR3 runs from the conserved cysteine through the conserved F or W. Fields, in order: V gene, J gene, D gene, clone size, CDR3 protein, CDR3 DNA. D genes are given only for firm matches. Only some rows state a clone size, as once, few, many or a class for expanded clones.

TRBV28,TRBJ2-1,-,-,CASTPAGGYNEQFF,TGTGCCAGCACCCCCGCCGGGGGTTACAATGAGCAGTTCTTC
TRBV15,TRBJ2-1,-,-,CATGFGDWNEQFF,TGTGCCACCGGGTTTGGCGACTGGAATGAGCAGTTCTTC
TRBV19,TRBJ1-4,TRBD1,-,CASSIRGQGREKLFF,TGTGCCAGTAGTATTAGGGGACAGGGGAGAGAAAAACTGTTTTTT
TRBV15,TRBJ1-2,-,-,CATSRKLTGTRVWGYTF,TGTGCCACCAGCAGAAAATTGACCGGGACAAGAGTATGGGGCTACACCTTC
TRBV7-3,TRBJ1-1,TRBD1,few,CASSLGQATEAFF,TGTGCCAGCAGCCTAGGACAGGCCACTGAAGCTTTCTTT
TRBV25-1,TRBJ2-3,-,-,CASSEGREWDTQYF,TGTGCCAGCAGTGAGGGTCGGGAGTGGGATACGCAGTATTTT
TRBV29-1,TRBJ2-3,TRBD2,-,CSVEPPGTSNAQYF,TGCAGCGTTGAACCACCCGGGACTAGTAACGCGCAGTATTTT
TRBV11-1,TRBJ2-1,-,-,CASSLWSGYEQFF,TGTGCCAGCAGCTTATGGTCAGGTTATGAGCAGTTCTTC
TRBV19,TRBJ2-7,-,-,CASSINHQGSYEQYF,TGTGCCAGTAGTATAAATCATCAGGGGTCCTACGAGCAGTACTTC
TRBV19,TRBJ2-1,TRBD2,-,CASSIPRAGGGHEQFF,TGTGCCAGTAGTATCCCCCGAGCGGGGGGGGGCCATGAGCAGTTCTTC
TRBV7-9,TRBJ1-5,TRBD1,-,CASSLGKGAGGNNQPQHF,TGTGCCAGCAGCTTAGGTAAGGGGGCAGGGGGGAACAATCAGCCCCAGCATTTT
TRBV5-6,TRBJ2-1,-,-,CASSPRDKYYNEQFF,TGTGCCAGCAGCCCCCGGGACAAATACTACAATGAGCAGTTCTTC
TRBV5-4,TRBJ1-2,-,-,CASSFRDGGYGYTF,TGTGCCAGCAGCTTCAGAGACGGGGGCTATGGCTACACCTTC
TRBV29-1,TRBJ2-7,TRBD2,-,CSASRGGGYEQYF,TGCAGCGCCTCCCGGGGGGGCGGGTACGAGCAGTACTTC
TRBV27,TRBJ1-2,-,few,CASDPTGIGYGYTF,TGTGCCAGCGACCCGACAGGAATAGGCTATGGCTACACCTTC
TRBV19,TRBJ2-7,-,-,CASRRGYEQYF,TGTGCCAGTAGAAGGGGTTACGAGCAGTACTTC
TRBV5-1,TRBJ2-7,TRBD1,-,CASSLSGGRSYEQYF,TGCGCCAGCAGCTTGTCAGGGGGTCGTTCCTACGAGCAGTACTTC
TRBV29-1,TRBJ2-1,TRBD1,-,CSVGQANEQFF,TGCAGCGTGGGACAGGCTAATGAGCAGTTCTTC
TRBV30,TRBJ2-3,-,few,CAWSVTTDTQYF,TGTGCCTGGAGTGTTACTACAGATACGCAGTATTTT
TRBV29-1,TRBJ1-4,-,-,CSVRQDNEKLFF,TGCAGCGTTCGACAGGATAATGAAAAACTGTTTTTT
TRBV27,TRBJ2-5,-,-,CASTARVGRTQYF,TGTGCCAGCACCGCACGGGTGGGTCGGACCCAGTACTTC
TRBV7-7,TRBJ1-2,-,-,CASSLRVCQGTGYTF,TGTGCTAGCAGCTTAAGGGTCTGCCAGGGAACTGGCTACACCTTC
TRBV7-2,TRBJ2-5,TRBD2,-,CASSHGLAGAVQYF,TGTGCCAGCAGCCACGGACTAGCGGGAGCGGTCCAGTACTTC
TRBV6-1,TRBJ2-3,TRBD2,-,CASSESSGITDTQYF,TGTGCCAGCAGTGAATCCAGCGGGATCACAGATACGCAGTATTTT
TRBV19,TRBJ1-2,-,-,CASSGRVGDGYTF,TGTGCCAGTAGTGGGAGGGTGGGAGACGGCTACACCTTC
TRBV19,TRBJ1-4,-,-,CASSSTGGGEKLFF,TGTGCCAGTAGTTCCACGGGAGGGGGTGAAAAACTGTTTTTT
TRBV7-2,TRBJ1-4,TRBD1,-,CASILGRGQGEEKLFF,TGTGCCAGCATCCTAGGAAGGGGACAGGGGGAAGAAAAACTGTTTTTT
TRBV6-5,TRBJ2-3,-,few,CASSKGQSDTQYF,TGTGCCAGCAGTAAAGGACAGTCAGATACGCAGTATTTT
TRBV10-3,TRBJ2-3,TRBD1,-,CAIRETGLTDTQYF,TGTGCCATCAGAGAGACAGGGCTCACAGATACGCAGTATTTT
TRBV27,TRBJ2-5,-,-,CASRPRTIQETQYF,TGTGCCAGCAGACCACGGACTATTCAAGAGACCCAGTACTTC
TRBV7-3,TRBJ1-2,-,once,CASSLERGVEYGYTF,TGTGCCAGCAGCTTAGAAAGGGGCGTAGAGTATGGCTACACCTTC
TRBV5-6,TRBJ2-1,-,-,CASSSGLQMPQFF,TGTGCCAGCAGCTCCGGTTTACAGATGCCTCAGTTCTTC
TRBV7-9,TRBJ2-5,TRBD1,-,CASSRNQGAGETQYF,TGTGCCAGCAGCCGAAACCAGGGGGCTGGTGAGACCCAGTACTTC
TRBV18,TRBJ1-2,TRBD1,-,CASSPTIDRVSYGYTF,TGTGCCAGCTCACCAACTATCGACAGGGTTTCGTATGGCTACACCTTC
TRBV21-1,TRBJ2-1,-,-,CASSKGQTFYNEQFF,TGTGCCAGCAGCAAAGGACAGACTTTCTACAATGAGCAGTTCTTC
TRBV2,TRBJ1-1,-,-,CASSEYTQAFF,TGTGCCAGCAGTGAATATACGCAGGCTTTCTTT
TRBV30,TRBJ2-2,-,-,CAWSTRHPGTGELFF,TGTGCCTGGAGTACCCGACACCCTGGGACCGGGGAGCTGTTTTTT
TRBV9,TRBJ2-1,TRBD2,-,CASSVGGIAGNEQFF,TGTGCCAGCAGCGTAGGAGGGATAGCGGGGAATGAGCAGTTCTTC
TRBV5-1,TRBJ1-1,-,-,CASSLVRVGTEAFF,TGCGCCAGCAGCTTAGTCAGGGTGGGCACTGAAGCTTTCTTT
TRBV27,TRBJ2-1,TRBD1,-,CASSLEGAGQFF,TGTGCCAGCAGTTTAGAGGGGGCAGGGCAGTTCTTC
TRBV19,TRBJ2-5,TRBD2,few,CASSSSGRIRGETQYF,TGTGCCAGTAGTTCTAGCGGGAGGATTCGGGGCGAGACCCAGTACTTC
TRBV5-1,TRBJ2-3,TRBD2,-,CASSFSGTSPQYF,TGCGCCAGCAGTTTTTCCGGGACTAGCCCGCAGTATTTT
TRBV4-3,TRBJ2-1,TRBD1,-,CASSQEEDRFGYNEQFF,TGCGCCAGCAGCCAAGAGGAGGACAGGTTCGGCTACAATGAGCAGTTCTTC
TRBV5-1,TRBJ2-5,TRBD2,-,CASSLRTSGIETQYF,TGCGCCAGCAGCTTGAGGACTAGCGGGATTGAGACCCAGTACTTC
TRBV7-9,TRBJ1-2,TRBD1,-,CASSLGDRSYGYTF,TGTGCCAGCAGCTTAGGGGACAGGAGCTATGGCTACACCTTC
TRBV19,TRBJ1-3,-,-,CASSSYFVVNTIYF,TGTGCCAGTAGTTCTTACTTCGTGGTTAACACCATATATTTT
TRBV10-3,TRBJ2-7,TRBD2,-,CAISEGAGVSYEQYF,TGTGCCATCAGTGAGGGAGCGGGGGTTTCCTACGAGCAGTACTTC
TRBV27,TRBJ2-2,-,-,CASSLQGSGTGELFF,TGTGCCAGCAGTTTACAGGGGTCGGGCACCGGGGAGCTGTTTTTT
TRBV6-1,TRBJ2-7,TRBD2,-,CASSEGLAGGYEQYF,TGTGCCAGCAGTGAAGGGTTAGCGGGAGGCTACGAGCAGTACTTC
TRBV9,TRBJ1-1,TRBD1,-,CASSTGAPGYTEAFF,TGTGCCAGCAGCACAGGGGCTCCAGGGTACACTGAAGCTTTCTTT
TRBV6-5,TRBJ1-2,TRBD1,-,CASSYQDRAATGYTF,TGTGCCAGCAGTTACCAGGACAGGGCGGCTACCGGCTACACCTTC
TRBV28,TRBJ1-2,-,-,CASSHHRDGGYGYTF,TGTGCCAGCAGTCATCACAGGGATGGAGGCTATGGCTACACCTTC